This T cell receptor beta chain emerged from a study of shared clonotypes between healthy human individuals. Study in general: The donor group consisted of two women and three men, aged 18 to 49. CD4 naive and memory got three plates each, CD8 naive two, CD8 memory one. Study-level results: Researchers sampled only blood; tissue repertoires likely differ. Naive subsets generally exceeded memory subsets in estimated richness.

Assay: immunoSEQ multiplex PCR; the TCRdb copy retains only in-frame clones and omits some. Of around 2.5 million clones listed, 80% to 95% are singletons. Worth noting for this clone: No antigen is known for it.

Trimming shortened V by 4 bases and J by 0 bases, and 16 bases separated the two germline ends. The V gene's germline CDR1 is MNHNS and CDR2 SASEGT. The CDR3 extends over 17 amino acids. The J gene is TRBJ2-1, the V gene TRBV6-1; D unresolved. The receptor's source is a young man in good health. Some clones in this sample may be carry-over from other donors' samples. The sequencing sample was made of naive CD4+ T cells from PBMCs. Subset meaning: CD45RA+ positively selected. The CDR3 is CASSVAPLRTSYNEQFF. CDR3 nucleotides: TGTGCCAGCAGTGTAGCACCCTTAAGGACCTCCTACAATGAGCAGTTCTTC.